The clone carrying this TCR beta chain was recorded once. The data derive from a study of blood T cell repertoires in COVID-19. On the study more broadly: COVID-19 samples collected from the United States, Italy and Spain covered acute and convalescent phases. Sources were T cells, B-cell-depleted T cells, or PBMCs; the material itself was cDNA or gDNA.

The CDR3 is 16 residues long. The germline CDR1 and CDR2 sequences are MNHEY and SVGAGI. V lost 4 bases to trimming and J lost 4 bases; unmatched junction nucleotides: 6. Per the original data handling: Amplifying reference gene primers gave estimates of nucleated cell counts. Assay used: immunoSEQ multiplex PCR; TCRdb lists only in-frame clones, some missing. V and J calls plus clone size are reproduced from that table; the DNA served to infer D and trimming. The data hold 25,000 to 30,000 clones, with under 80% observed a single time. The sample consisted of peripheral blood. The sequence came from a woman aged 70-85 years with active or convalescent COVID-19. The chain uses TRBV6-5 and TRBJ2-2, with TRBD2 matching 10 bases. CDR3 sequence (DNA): TGTGCCAGCAGTTTCACTAGCGGGGAGGTCACCGGGGAGCTGTTTTTT. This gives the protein CASSFTSGEVTGELFF.